The 6 T cell receptor beta chains below were found in one sample sequenced in a study of early T cells in non-severe SARS-CoV-2 infection. TCRdb re-called the 5' RACE reads through MiXCR, storing one row per CDR3 protein. Of roughly 100,000 distinct CDR3 sequences in the sample, about an eighth were seen once. The material sequenced was whole blood, taken at baseline. The receptors here all came from an adult who was a healthcare worker with PCR-confirmed SARS-CoV-2 infection or an uninfected control (not recorded which).

The chain has TRBV6-6 and TRBJ1-1; D gene unclear. The V gene's germline CDR1 is MNHNY and CDR2 SVGAGI (reference sequence). This CDR3 is built from 12 residues. Trimming removed 5 bases from V and 11 bases from J, with 15 bases in between. The CDR3: CASSPYGSRAFF. As DNA, the CDR3 is TGTGCCAGCAGTCCCTACGGCTCACGGGCTTTCTTT.

This clonotype was observed a handful of times. This chain uses TRBV6-6 with TRBJ2-7; 10 bases align to TRBD1. CDR3 length equals 15 residues. Germline trimming cut 6 bases from V and 2 bases from J; bases unmatched to any gene: 7. Germline CDR1 is MNHNY and CDR2 is SVGAGI (reference sequence). Here the CDR3 DNA reads TGTGCCAGCAGATACGGACAGGGGGGCCCCTACGAGCAGTACTTC. Amino acids: CASRYGQGGPYEQYF.

This clonotype was seen more than once but under ten times. This chain links TRBV20-1 with TRBJ1-2; TRBD1 is a possible D gene (6 bases). Trimming left V 5 bases short and J 2 bases short, with 12 bases between. CDR3 length: 13 residues. CDR1 is DFQATT and CDR2 is SNEGSKA in the germline V gene (reference sequence). CDR3 region: CSALMQGNYGYTF. CDR3 DNA sequence: TGCAGTGCTTTAATGCAGGGGAACTATGGCTACACCTTC.

This clonotype was seen a few times. CDR3 residues: CASSPISATEAFF. Here the CDR3 DNA reads TGTGCCAGCTCACCAATCTCGGCAACTGAAGCTTTCTTT. The chain has TRBV18 and TRBJ1-1; D not certain. V gave up 2 bases and J gave up 5 bases, with 9 bases separating them. Germline loops: CDR1 KGHSH, CDR2 LQKENI. There are 13 residues in the CDR3.

This clonotype was detected a few times. The chain has TRBV9 and TRBJ2-5; 7 bases are shared with TRBD1. The CDR3 runs 13 residues. Per germline, CDR1 SGDLS and CDR2 YYNGEE. V dropped 4 bases and J dropped 3; count of bases not matched to a gene: 3. DNA of the CDR3: TGTGCCAGCAGCCACAGGGGTGAAGAGACCCAGTACTTC. It translates to CASSHRGEETQYF.

This chain uses TRBV6-1 with TRBJ1-4; TRBD1 is a possible D gene (6 bases). The ends were cut back, 6 bases at V and 11 bases at J, with 16 bases in the middle. CDR3 length: 13 residues. Germline CDR1 reads MNHNS; CDR2 reads SASEGT. This chain's CDR3 is CASRDRSPIKLFF. CDR3 nucleotides: TGTGCCAGCAGGGACAGATCCCCTATCAAACTGTTTTTT.